This T cell receptor (beta chain) was sequenced for a study of cytomegalovirus exposure and HLA in healthy donors. Comment on this clone: The antigen is unknown.

PCR was performed using 60 Vbeta and 13 Jbeta primers. This table comes from immunoSEQ multiplex PCR, and its TCRdb copy is limited to in-frame clones, with some not included. The repertoire has 120,000 to 150,000 clones, roughly 87% of them found once; the top ten carry roughly 0.5%. Study observations and caveats: As confirmed in vitro, three CMV-associated chains were specific for CMV antigens.

This CDR3 has 16 residues. Sequencing was performed on PBMCs. The sequence derives from a woman aged 40 to 50 in good health and CMV-seronegative. V is TRBV21-1 and J is TRBJ2-5; the table gives TRBD1 as D, unverified against the DNA. TRBV21-1 is flagged as a pseudogene. The CDR3 DNA sequence: TGTGCCAGCAGCAGCCAGCCGGGGACAGGGTTGGGGACCCAGTACTTC. It is translated as CASSSQPGTGLGTQYF.